This record looks at one T cell receptor (beta chain) sequence and its context. The antigen this receptor binds is unknown. The library was obtained by the immunoSEQ multiplex PCR assay. The multiplex PCR relied on a mix of 60 forward primers for TCR Vbeta segments and 13 reverse primers for TCR Jbeta segments. The CDR3 region of rearranged TCR beta genes was amplified from genomic DNA with a multiplex PCR assay. The Illumina HiSeq System was used to sequence the amplified TCR beta libraries as 87-base-pair reads. On the authors' methods: Across the 700 or so repertoires, a later analysis counted tens of millions of unique TCR beta chains, roughly 11 million of which were shared by at least two donors. Raw reads were error-corrected and collapsed into unique sequences with a nearest-neighbor algorithm that merged closely related sequences to remove PCR and sequencing errors. To assign V, D and J gene segments, CDR3 sequences were aligned to IMGT reference sequences. For a sequence to be retained, a match of at least six nucleotides to both a V gene segment and a J gene segment was required. Rearrangements were classified as productive when the CDR3 lacked stop codons and remained in frame with V and J, and all other rearrangements were classified as non-productive. Following IMGT convention, CDR3 was defined as the stretch from the second conserved V-encoded cysteine to the conserved J-encoded phenylalanine. The earlier analysis of about 610 of the donors excluded any sequence lacking an unambiguous match to a single V gene segment. In an earlier analysis of 587 of the donors, V segments were called functional above 56.7% productive rearrangements and were called segregating when the between-donor standard deviation exceeded 5%. A statistical classification framework was built to diagnose cytomegalovirus status from the catalog of TCR beta chain sequences. In a later analysis, V and J genes were assigned by comparing TCR nucleotide sequences against IMGT/GENE-DB human TR gene sequences. The TCRdist pipeline was used in a later analysis to assign CDR3 sequences and most-parsimonious VDJ recombination scenarios. A later analysis defined each TCR beta chain by its CDR3 amino acid sequence plus V-gene family, and excluded reads lacking a unique V-gene family. As a way to deal with suspected cross-contamination and a sequencing artifact, a later analysis dropped more than 500 nucleotide sequences that were highly shared and had low generation probability. A later analysis calculated a clonal expansion index for each public chain from normalized within-repertoire ranks of inferred template counts. A later analysis computed generation probabilities with a VDJ recombination model fitted to out-of-frame rearrangements, and checked the results against IGoR. Hypergeometric tests were used in a later analysis to score TCR-TCR, TCR-HLA and TCR-CMV co-occurrence, with a repertoire-size bias correction applied to the TCR pairs. False discovery rates were estimated in a later analysis by permuting HLA or CMV assignments 20 times. A later analysis grouped co-occurring TCRs with DBSCAN, adding TCRdist sequence similarity when clustering within HLA-allele-positive subsets. For co-occurrence clustering, repertoires with fewer than 30,000 or more than 120,000 public chains were excluded, along with several repertoires with anomalous nucleotide sharing. The table comes from immuneACCESS by way of TCRdb, which keeps in-frame sequences with V and J called. Part of the clones is missing from these tables; in studies checked, under half for an unresolved V gene and the rest for unknown reasons. V, J and clone size are those of that table, while D and trimming were read from the DNA. The sample's records list more than 50,000 clones. The top ten clones comprise approximately 8.9% of the sample.

CDR1 is given as KGHSH and CDR2 as LQKENI, both from the germline V gene. The CDR3 numbers 17 residues from cysteine through phenylalanine. CDR3 DNA only is kept here, 51 bases in frame from base 1. A distance of 18 bases separates the germline ends of V and J, which lose 4 bases and 3 bases respectively. This specimen belongs to a study of cytomegalovirus exposure and HLA in healthy donors (dated by TCRdb to 2016 to 2017). Regarding the study in general: An earlier analysis of 550 to 700 of the donors reported 250 to 350 Gb of sequence data and some 120 million unique TCR beta sequences from roughly 180 million T cells. An early release that covered about 600 HLA-typed donors contained approximately 300 gigabases of sequencing data and approximately 85 million unique TCR sequences. The genetic ancestry cluster associated with self-reported Caucasian donors included 81% of the approximately 410 genotyped donors. The study was designed to test whether signatures of past pathogen exposure could be identified by cataloging public T cell receptors. The T cell repertoires of under 750 subjects were profiled by immunosequencing and related to cytomegalovirus serostatus. Along with the roughly 700-subject first cohort, a separate validation cohort of 120 different subjects was used. High-throughput TCR immunosequencing, statistical association of individual TCRs with disease status, and machine learning were combined to predict cytomegalovirus infection status. To study patterns of TCR occurrence, a later analysis re-analyzed previously published TCR beta repertoires from around 660 donors and added high-resolution HLA genotyping. In the later analysis, no new phenotypic data were used to find candidate immune exposures; instead, reliance was placed on TCR beta sequences and their occurrence across donors. An earlier analysis of more than 450 of the donors used high-throughput TCR beta sequencing to judge whether each TCR beta V gene segment behaved as functional or pseudogenic. Donor age, sex, ethnicity and CMV serostatus were collected together with the repertoire data. A later genetic analysis took genome-wide SNP genotypes for 398 of the 666 donors and used that subset as a discovery cohort. Every repertoire in the discovery cohort had been generated on one and the same sequencing platform. Both class I and class II loci were covered by HLA typing, at four-digit resolution. Typing coverage differed by locus: A, B, C, DRB1 and DQB1 were typed in roughly 629-640 donors, DQA1 in around 500, DPA1 in 600 to 610, and DPB1 in 472. Roughly five DR-DQ haplotypes were handled as single units for association and clustering, since linkage in the cohort was strong. Across some 400 genotyped donors of the cohort, an average of roughly 230,000 unique TCR beta nucleotide sequences per donor were sequenced, and roughly a sixth of those sequences were non-productive.

The cohort consisted of approximately 670 healthy bone marrow donors. Cohort members were all nominally healthy when sampled, although unrecorded immune exposures were likely present. The donor was CMV seropositive and was included in the group of 250 to 350 seropositive cohort members. Every donor gave a peripheral blood sample, and the peripheral blood mononuclear cells from that sample were used for TCR beta sequencing. The Qiagen DNeasy Blood Extraction Kit was used to extract genomic DNA from the blood cell samples. Broader findings and caveats from the paper: This cohort had only TCR beta chains sequenced, and the lack of alpha or paired-chain data limited which features could be detected. V-gene and J-gene trimming of TCR beta chains was associated with a missense DCLRE1C variant in a later genetic analysis, and the association was replicated in an independent cohort. Most CMV-associated TCR beta chains appeared to be HLA-restricted in a later analysis, and the HLA associations seemed to be driven largely by CMV exposure. Because the 87-base-pair reads could not distinguish some IMGT-functional V segments, including TRBV6-2 and TRBV6-3, those segments were excluded. In a later analysis, the rate of TCR association differed among HLA loci, with DRB1 alleles having the most associated TCRs and HLA-C alleles having the fewest. Because HLA typing was unavailable for some donors at each locus, only the typed subset was used in association tests. In an earlier analysis of 587 of the donors, most TCR beta V segments appeared in productive rearrangements about 87% or about 30% of the time, broadly matching IMGT annotations. According to the authors, the approach could potentially be generalized to other disease states and immunological phenotypes. The sequencing pipeline was judged likely to have produced a cluster of highly shared sequence variants as a technical artifact. Linkage disequilibrium might explain the correlated functional status among segregating V segments, but an unknown experimental factor could not be ruled out. At a false discovery rate of 0.05, a later analysis linked under 20,000 TCR beta sequences to specific HLA alleles. In the study, approximately 150 TCR beta chains were listed as associated with cytomegalovirus. When HLA alleles, especially DR and DQ, strongly co-occurred, TCR associations were difficult to assign to individual alleles. CMV serostatus was the only immune exposure information available for the cohort. Three of the identified cytomegalovirus-associated TCR beta chains were confirmed in vitro to be specific for cytomegalovirus antigens. Across donors, most TCR sequences were observed very rarely, whereas some public TCRs were present in many individuals. A later analysis reported that several top co-occurrence clusters appeared linked to parvovirus B19, influenza, CMV and Epstein-Barr virus. In a later genetic analysis, fewer N-insertions in productive TCRs were reported among donors in an Asian-associated ancestry cluster than the 666-donor mean. Because counts were too low, seventeen rarely observed V segments, including chromosome 9 orphons, were left out of the earlier analysis of approximately 580 of the donors. A later analysis found that HLA-associated TCR beta chains were more clonally expanded and had lower generation probabilities than equally common non-associated chains. In both the original and validation cohorts, the classifier was reported to diagnose cytomegalovirus status with high specificity and sensitivity. A further reported finding was that TCR beta sequences accurately predicted the HLA-A and HLA-B alleles for most subjects in the first cohort. Presence/absence analyses assumed roughly uniform sequencing depth across donors, an assumption that may not hold.

The source of this sequence is a man aged 50 or older in good health and CMV-seropositive. The V and J segments used are TRBV18 and TRBJ2-2, and perhaps TRBD1 as D gene, on 8 matching bases. The sample was PBMCs. The DNA sequence reads TGTGCCAGCTCACTACAACGGACAGGGAGGGACACCGGGGAGCTGTTTTTT. Protein translation: CASSLQRTGRDTGELFF. The entire variable domain, with the stretches around the CDR3 drawn from the reference TRBV18 and TRBJ2-2 proteins, is NAGVMQNPRHLVRRRGQEARLRCSPMKGHSHVYWYRQLPEEGLKFMVYLQKENIIDESGMPKERFSAEFPKEGPSILRIQQVVRGDSAAYFCASSLQRTGRDTGELFFGEGSRLTVL.